One sample yielded the 17 T cell receptor beta chains listed below, sequenced in a study of cytomegalovirus exposure and HLA in healthy donors. Use of 60 Vbeta and 13 Jbeta primers characterized the PCR. Clones were read by immunoSEQ multiplex PCR, and TCRdb kept only the in-frame ones, dropping some. The sample lists some 140,000 clones, around 80% seen once, with approximately 2.1% in the top ten. Sequencing input: PBMCs. The receptors originated from a man aged 25 to 40 in good health and CMV-seronegative.

The V gene is TRBV10-2, the J gene TRBJ1-3, with D possibly matching TRBD1 (5 bases). The CDR3 totals 14 residues. Germline assignment: CDR1 WSHSY and CDR2 SAAADI. Trimming shortened V by 6 bases and J by 2 bases, and 11 bases separated the two germline ends. CDR3 bases: TGCGCCAGCAGGGGTAGACAGACTGGAAACACCATATATTTT. This translates into CASRGRQTGNTIYF.

This clone was counted between two and nine times. The germline gene is not matched at one end of the junction; a read error may be the cause. The chain employs TRBV7-9 and TRBJ1-2; D gene uncertain. Germline V gene lookup returns CDR1 SEHNR and CDR2 FQNEAQ (reference sequence). The CDR3 totals 12 residues. CDR3 DNA sequence: TGTTCCAGCAGCGTAACAGTATACGGCTACACCTTC. The encoded protein is CSSSVTVYGYTF.

This clone was counted once. In the same sample, other DNA sequences code for this CDR3. The genes are TRBV9 and TRBJ2-1, with 12 bases that match TRBD2. Trimming at V came to 4 bases and at J to 3 bases, leaving 2 bases not matched to a gene. Germline-derived CDR1 and CDR2 are SGDLS and YYNGEE. This CDR3 contains 15 residues. The CDR3 spells CASSPTSGSYNEQFF. The CDR3 DNA sequence: TGTGCCAGCAGCCCGACTAGCGGGAGCTACAATGAGCAGTTCTTC.

The CDR3 DNA reads TGCGCCAGCAGCCGAGACACAGTGTATGGCTACACCTTC. Its protein product is CASSRDTVYGYTF. The rearrangement links TRBV5-1 to TRBJ1-2, with D unresolved. The CDR3 spans 13 residues. Trimming cost V 4 bases and J 5 bases, with 12 bases left between them. Germline assignment: CDR1 SGHRS and CDR2 YFSETQ.

V is TRBV5-1 and J is TRBJ1-3; D not resolved. The CDR3 runs to 14 residues. With 2 bases removed from V and 0 bases from J, the gap between germline ends came to 6 bases. Germline loops: CDR1 SGHRS, CDR2 YFSETQ. The CDR3 sequence: CASSFGSSGNTIYF. The CDR3 coding sequence is TGCGCCAGCAGCTTCGGGAGCTCTGGAAACACCATATATTTT. Complete variable domain (other parts from reference TRBV5-1 and TRBJ1-3): KAGVTQTPRYLIKTRGQQVTLSCSPISGHRSVSWYQQTPGQGLQFLFEYFSETQRNKGNFPGRFSGRQFSNSRSEMNVSTLELGDSALYLCASSFGSSGNTIYFGEGSWLTVV.

The chain combines TRBV27 with TRBJ1-2, with 8 bases matching TRBD1. The length of the CDR3 is 14 residues. After removal of 3 bases from V and 8 bases from J, the junction contained 8 bases not matched to a gene. CDR1 and CDR2 (germline): MNHEY, SMNVEV (reference sequence). CDR3 amino acids: CASSFDQGARGYTF. CDR3 in DNA: TGTGCCAGCAGTTTTGACCAGGGGGCGCGGGGCTACACCTTC.

The chain is built from TRBV9 and TRBJ2-1; D remains unclear. The length of the CDR3 is 11 residues. V shed 2 bases and J shed 9 bases, with 6 bases lying between them. The V gene's germline CDR1 is SGDLS and CDR2 YYNGEE. The DNA of the CDR3 is TGTGCCAGCAGCGTGGAGTCTGAGCAGTTCTTC. Translating gives CASSVESEQFF.

V gene TRBV29-1 combines with J gene TRBJ2-1; 12 nucleotides line up with TRBD2. The germline gives CDR1 SQVTM, CDR2 ANQGSEA. The CDR3 extends over 16 amino acids. J gave up 1 base and V 6 bases, and 7 bases lay outside the gene matches. CDR3 protein: CSVGGLAGQSYNEQFF. The CDR3 DNA sequence: TGCAGCGTGGGAGGACTAGCGGGACAGTCCTACAATGAGCAGTTCTTC.

This chain uses TRBV2 with TRBJ2-1; no clear D. V was trimmed by 5 bases and J by 4 bases, leaving 3 bases between them. CDR1 is SNHLY and CDR2 is FYNNEI in the germline V gene. The CDR3 has 11 amino acids. The CDR3 sequence: CASSPYNEQFF. For the CDR3, the DNA is TGTGCCAGCAGTCCTTACAATGAGCAGTTCTTC. The complete variable domain, with remaining parts taken from reference TRBV2 and TRBJ2-1, reads EPEVTQTPSHQVTQMGQEVILRCVPISNHLYFYWYRQILGQKVEFLVSFYNNEISEKSEIFDDQFSVERPDGSNFTLKIRSTKLEDSAMYFCASSPYNEQFFGPGTRLTVL.

This clone turned up a few times. The V and J genes are TRBV5-1 and TRBJ1-1; 7 bases align to TRBD1. CDR3 length: 15 amino acids. In germline, CDR1 is SGHRS, CDR2 YFSETQ. V shed 0 bases, J shed 1 base, and the junction held 3 bases outside the gene matches. In nucleotides, the CDR3 is TGCGCCAGCAGCTTGGCCGGGACAGCGAACACTGAAGCTTTCTTT. Amino acids: CASSLAGTANTEAFF.

V and J are TRBV7-9 and TRBJ2-7; a weak D match, TRBD2 (6 bases). The ends were cut back, 4 bases at V and 0 bases at J, with 7 bases in the middle. From germline, CDR1 is SEHNR and CDR2 FQNEAQ (reference sequence). The CDR3 extends over 13 amino acids. DNA of the CDR3: TGTGCCAGCAGCTCTAGCGTCTCCTACGAGCAGTACTTC. It codes for CASSSSVSYEQYF.

V and J are TRBV18 and TRBJ1-1; 10 bases map to TRBD1. In germline, CDR1 is KGHSH, CDR2 LQKENI. V was pared by 3 bases and J by 4 bases, with 2 bases of the junction left unmatched. This CDR3 contains 14 residues. The CDR3 protein is CASSPDRGTTEAFF. For the CDR3, the DNA is TGTGCCAGCTCACCGGACAGGGGGACCACTGAAGCTTTCTTT.

Points on this clone: A read error may produce the germline difference seen at one junction end. The chain carries TRBV7-9 and TRBJ1-1; no firm D call. This CDR3 contains 12 residues. In germline, CDR1 is SEHNR, CDR2 FQNEAQ (reference sequence). The CDR3, as DNA: TGTTCCAGCAGCTTAGCGATTAGTGAAGCTTTCTTT. It yields the protein CSSSLAISEAFF.

The V gene is TRBV29-1, the J gene TRBJ2-7; possible D gene TRBD1, 5 bases. CDR3 length: 13 amino acids. The germline CDR1 and CDR2 sequences are SQVTM and ANQGSEA. The germline V and J ends were trimmed by 8 bases and 2 bases, with 16 bases remaining between them. The CDR3 DNA is TGCAGCATTACCTCTACAGGAGCCTACGAGCAGTACTTC. As protein: CSITSTGAYEQYF.

This sequence joins TRBV28 and TRBJ2-3, with D possibly being TRBD1 (6 bases). Germline assignment: CDR1 MDHEN and CDR2 SYDVKM. The CDR3 extends over 15 amino acids. V dropped 5 bases and J dropped 2 bases, with 14 bases sitting between them. The CDR3 sequence is CASSERQATTDTQYF. CDR3 nucleotides: TGTGCCAGCAGTGAGAGACAGGCTACCACAGATACGCAGTATTTT. Full variable domain (outside the CDR3, taken from reference TRBV28 and TRBJ2-3): DVKVTQSSRYLVKRTGEKVFLECVQDMDHENMFWYRQDPGLGLRLIYFSYDVKMKEKGDIPEGYSVSREKKERFSLILESASTNQTSMYLCASSERQATTDTQYFGPGTRLTVL.

This chain connects TRBV7-2 to TRBJ2-2; the D gene is possibly TRBD2 (6 bases). The CDR3 runs to 16 residues. The germline V gene has CDR1 SGHTA and CDR2 FQGNSA. Trimming pared 3 bases from V and 7 bases from J, leaving 18 bases between. Here the CDR3 DNA reads TGTGCCAGCAGCTTCACGTCCCCCGCCGGGGGCGGGGAGCTGTTTTTT. Encoded protein: CASSFTSPAGGGELFF.

The chain joins TRBV30 to TRBJ2-7, with D possibly TRBD1 on 6 matching bases. The CDR3 loop spans 14 amino acids. Germline loops: CDR1 GTSNPN, CDR2 SVGIG (reference sequence). V was shortened by 1 base and J by 0 bases, with 10 bases between the two germline ends. The CDR3 sequence: CAWSDQTGSYEQYF. In DNA form, the CDR3 reads TGTGCCTGGAGTGATCAGACAGGCTCCTACGAGCAGTACTTC. The complete variable domain, with remaining parts taken from reference TRBV30 and TRBJ2-7, reads SQTIHQWPATLVQPVGSPLSLECTVEGTSNPNLYWYRQAAGRGLQLLFYSVGIGQISSEVPQNLSASRPQDRQFILSSKKLLLSDSGFYLCAWSDQTGSYEQYFGPGTRLTVT.